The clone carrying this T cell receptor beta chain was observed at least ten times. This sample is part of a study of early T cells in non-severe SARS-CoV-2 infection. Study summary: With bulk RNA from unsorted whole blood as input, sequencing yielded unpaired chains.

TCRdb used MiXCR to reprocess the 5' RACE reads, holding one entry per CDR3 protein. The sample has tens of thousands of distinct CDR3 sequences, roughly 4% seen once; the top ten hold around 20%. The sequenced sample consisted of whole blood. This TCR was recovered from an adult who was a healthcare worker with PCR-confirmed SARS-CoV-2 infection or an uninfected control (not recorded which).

Here the CDR3 DNA reads TGTGCCAGCAGCTTAGATCAAGGGGTTGCGAACACTGAAGCTTTCTTT. This encodes CASSLDQGVANTEAFF. This chain joins TRBV11-2 and TRBJ1-1; weak D call: TRBD1 (5 bases). V shed 0 bases and J shed 1 base, with 12 bases lying between them. This CDR3 is 16 amino acids long. Germline V gene data show CDR1 as SGHAT and CDR2 as FQNNGV.